A selection of T cell receptor beta chains follows, all from one sample in a study of cytomegalovirus exposure and HLA in healthy donors. Here immunoSEQ multiplex PCR was the method, and the copy in TCRdb shows in-frame clones only, minus some. The sample carries more than 95,000 clones, about 88% recorded once. The sample comprised PBMCs. The receptor source for this set is a man aged 18 to 29 in good health and CMV-seropositive. The CDR3 runs from the conserved cysteine through the conserved F or W. D genes are given only for firm matches. Clone size is not always given. Where it is, it says once, few, many or a class for expanded clones.

j_call: TRBJ1-1; clone_size: .; v_call: TRBV6-5; d_call: .; cdr3_length: 15; cdr3_aa: CASSYLNGAHTEAFF; cdr3_nt: TGTGCCAGCAGTTACTTGAATGGTGCGCACACTGAAGCTTTCTTT
j_call: TRBJ1-2; clone_size: once; v_call: TRBV5-1; d_call: .; cdr3_length: 14; cdr3_aa: CASSLERDSDGYTF; cdr3_nt: TGCGCCAGCAGCTTGGAGAGGGACTCGGATGGCTACACCTTC
j_call: TRBJ2-3; clone_size: .; v_call: TRBV28; d_call: TRBD2; cdr3_length: 15; cdr3_aa: CASSPVAGSTDTQYF; cdr3_nt: TGTGCCAGCAGTCCTGTAGCGGGGAGCACAGATACGCAGTATTTT
j_call: TRBJ2-3; clone_size: few; v_call: TRBV5-1; d_call: TRBD2; cdr3_length: 17; cdr3_aa: CASSFLSGGPSTDTQYF; cdr3_nt: TGCGCCAGCAGCTTCCTTAGCGGGGGGCCCAGCACAGATACGCAGTATTTT
j_call: TRBJ1-5; clone_size: .; v_call: TRBV13; d_call: .; cdr3_length: 14; cdr3_aa: CASSAGNLGQPQHF; cdr3_nt: TGTGCCAGCAGCGCGGGGAATCTCGGTCAGCCCCAGCATTTT
j_call: TRBJ1-5; clone_size: .; v_call: TRBV6-1; d_call: .; cdr3_length: 14; cdr3_aa: CASSEGSGNQPQHF; cdr3_nt: TGTGCCAGCAGTGAAGGGAGTGGGAATCAGCCCCAGCATTTT
j_call: TRBJ1-1; clone_size: .; v_call: TRBV10-1; d_call: .; cdr3_length: 15; cdr3_aa: CASSDYPPHRAEAFF; cdr3_nt: TGCGCCAGCAGTGATTATCCCCCCCATCGGGCTGAAGCTTTCTTT
j_call: TRBJ2-2; clone_size: .; v_call: TRBV5-4; d_call: .; cdr3_length: 14; cdr3_aa: CASSLDRYTGELFF; cdr3_nt: TGTGCCAGCAGCCTGGACAGATACACCGGGGAGCTGTTTTTT
j_call: TRBJ1-4; clone_size: .; v_call: TRBV11-2; d_call: TRBD1; cdr3_length: 17; cdr3_aa: CASSPRTGGVANEKLFF; cdr3_nt: TGTGCCAGCAGCCCGCGGACAGGGGGGGTGGCTAATGAAAAACTGTTTTTT
j_call: TRBJ1-1; clone_size: .; v_call: TRBV10-1; d_call: TRBD1; cdr3_length: 13; cdr3_aa: CASSKQGFTEAFF; cdr3_nt: TGCGCCAGCAGCAAACAGGGGTTCACTGAAGCTTTCTTT
j_call: TRBJ1-5; clone_size: .; v_call: TRBV15; d_call: .; cdr3_length: 12; cdr3_aa: CATSRQGRGVDF; cdr3_nt: TGTGCCACCAGCAGACAGGGGAGGGGGGTGGATTTT
j_call: TRBJ2-4; clone_size: .; v_call: TRBV13; d_call: .; cdr3_length: 16; cdr3_aa: CASSLWGTVAKNIQYF; cdr3_nt: TGTGCCAGCAGCTTGTGGGGGACTGTAGCCAAAAACATTCAGTACTTC
j_call: TRBJ2-5; clone_size: .; v_call: TRBV7-9; d_call: .; cdr3_length: 14; cdr3_aa: CASSLSLSKETQYF; cdr3_nt: TGTGCCAGCAGCTTATCGCTCAGTAAAGAGACCCAGTACTTC
j_call: TRBJ2-3; clone_size: .; v_call: TRBV27; d_call: TRBD2; cdr3_length: 16; cdr3_aa: CASSLGLAASTDTQYF; cdr3_nt: TGTGCCAGCAGTTTAGGACTAGCGGCTAGCACAGATACGCAGTATTTT
j_call: TRBJ2-2; clone_size: .; v_call: TRBV4-2; d_call: .; cdr3_length: 15; cdr3_aa: CASSLERLNTGELFF; cdr3_nt: TGTGCCAGCAGCCTTGAGAGGCTAAACACCGGGGAGCTGTTTTTT
j_call: TRBJ1-1; clone_size: .; v_call: TRBV28; d_call: TRBD1; cdr3_length: 12; cdr3_aa: CASSLGTAEAFF; cdr3_nt: TGTGCCAGCAGTTTAGGGACAGCTGAAGCTTTCTTT
j_call: TRBJ1-3; clone_size: .; v_call: TRBV10-2; d_call: .; cdr3_length: 15; cdr3_aa: CASRTDGSSGNTIYF; cdr3_nt: TGCGCCAGCAGGACCGACGGGAGCTCTGGAAACACCATATATTTT
j_call: TRBJ2-5; clone_size: .; v_call: TRBV5-4; d_call: TRBD1; cdr3_length: 17; cdr3_aa: CASSFPGQGDEGETQYF; cdr3_nt: TGTGCCAGCAGCTTCCCGGGACAGGGAGACGAAGGGGAGACCCAGTACTTC
j_call: TRBJ2-2; clone_size: .; v_call: TRBV5-1; d_call: .; cdr3_length: 15; cdr3_aa: CASSLGQLRTGELFF; cdr3_nt: TGCGCCAGCAGCCTCGGACAGCTCAGGACCGGGGAGCTGTTTTTT
j_call: TRBJ2-3; clone_size: .; v_call: TRBV7-9; d_call: TRBD1; cdr3_length: 16; cdr3_aa: CASSLRRTGSTDTQYF; cdr3_nt: TGTGCCAGCAGCCTTAGAAGGACAGGCAGCACAGATACGCAGTATTTT
j_call: TRBJ2-7; clone_size: .; v_call: TRBV5-4; d_call: .; cdr3_length: 13; cdr3_aa: CASSLAAGNEQYF; cdr3_nt: TGTGCCAGCAGCTTGGCGGCGGGGAACGAGCAGTACTTC
j_call: TRBJ1-1; clone_size: once; v_call: TRBV19; d_call: .; cdr3_length: 14; cdr3_aa: CASKIRGENTEAFF; cdr3_nt: TGTGCCAGTAAGATCCGGGGGGAGAACACTGAAGCTTTCTTT
j_call: TRBJ2-7; clone_size: once; v_call: TRBV7-2; d_call: TRBD2; cdr3_length: 15; cdr3_aa: CASSLREGSTYEQYF; cdr3_nt: TGTGCCAGCAGCTTAAGGGAGGGGTCAACCTACGAGCAGTACTTC
j_call: TRBJ2-2; clone_size: few; v_call: TRBV7-6; d_call: .; cdr3_length: 12; cdr3_aa: CASSLISGELFF; cdr3_nt: TGTGCCAGCAGCTTAATCTCCGGGGAGCTGTTTTTT
j_call: TRBJ2-5; clone_size: once; v_call: TRBV7-9; d_call: TRBD2; cdr3_length: 9; cdr3_aa: CASSSSGDF; cdr3_nt: TGTGCCAGCAGTTCTAGCGGGGACTTC
j_call: TRBJ2-2; clone_size: .; v_call: TRBV4-3; d_call: TRBD2; cdr3_length: 18; cdr3_aa: CASSHGLAGEGGAGELFF; cdr3_nt: TGCGCCAGCAGCCATGGCCTAGCGGGTGAAGGTGGGGCCGGGGAGCTGTTTTTT
j_call: TRBJ1-1; clone_size: .; v_call: TRBV6-5; d_call: .; cdr3_length: 15; cdr3_aa: CASSPLDRMNTEAFF; cdr3_nt: TGTGCCAGCAGCCCTCTGGACAGAATGAACACTGAAGCTTTCTTT
j_call: TRBJ1-1; clone_size: .; v_call: TRBV6-1; d_call: TRBD1; cdr3_length: 14; cdr3_aa: CASRRDSVNTEAFF; cdr3_nt: TGTGCCAGCAGGCGGGACAGTGTGAACACTGAAGCTTTCTTT
j_call: TRBJ2-1; clone_size: .; v_call: TRBV9; d_call: TRBD2; cdr3_length: 15; cdr3_aa: CASSVGRRGGNEQFF; cdr3_nt: TGTGCCAGCAGCGTAGGACGGCGGGGGGGCAATGAGCAGTTCTTC
j_call: TRBJ2-1; clone_size: .; v_call: TRBV5-1; d_call: TRBD2; cdr3_length: 17; cdr3_aa: CASSLQSPGGFYNEQFF; cdr3_nt: TGCGCCAGCAGCTTGCAATCCCCGGGGGGATTCTACAATGAGCAGTTCTTC
j_call: TRBJ2-5; clone_size: .; v_call: TRBV6-5; d_call: TRBD2; cdr3_length: 16; cdr3_aa: CASSYSILGGGETQYF; cdr3_nt: TGTGCCAGCAGTTACTCGATATTGGGGGGGGGTGAGACCCAGTACTTC
j_call: TRBJ2-7; clone_size: .; v_call: TRBV7-6; d_call: .; cdr3_length: 13; cdr3_aa: CASSPGVGYEQYF; cdr3_nt: TGTGCCAGCAGCCCCGGGGTTGGGTACGAGCAGTACTTC
j_call: TRBJ1-3; clone_size: few; v_call: TRBV27; d_call: .; cdr3_length: 16; cdr3_aa: CASSLSRPLSGNTIYF; cdr3_nt: TGTGCCAGCAGTTTATCGCGGCCCCTCTCTGGAAACACCATATATTTT
j_call: TRBJ1-1; clone_size: .; v_call: TRBV7-2; d_call: .; cdr3_length: 14; cdr3_aa: CASSLVVTQDEAFF; cdr3_nt: TGTGCCAGCAGCTTAGTGGTTACGCAGGATGAAGCTTTCTTT
j_call: TRBJ1-4; clone_size: .; v_call: TRBV25-1; d_call: TRBD1; cdr3_length: 17; cdr3_aa: CASSEVWAGGDREKLFF; cdr3_nt: TGTGCCAGCAGTGAGGTATGGGCAGGGGGCGATCGTGAAAAACTGTTTTTT
j_call: TRBJ1-1; clone_size: .; v_call: TRBV4-1; d_call: .; cdr3_length: 13; cdr3_aa: CASSQKDGGSAFF; cdr3_nt: TGCGCCAGCAGCCAAAAAGACGGCGGGTCGGCTTTCTTT
j_call: TRBJ2-7; clone_size: .; v_call: TRBV27; d_call: .; cdr3_length: 15; cdr3_aa: CASSLFHRDSYEQYF; cdr3_nt: TGTGCCAGCAGTTTATTCCACAGAGACTCCTACGAGCAGTACTTC
j_call: TRBJ2-5; clone_size: .; v_call: TRBV11-3; d_call: .; cdr3_length: 13; cdr3_aa: CASSPTDWGTQYF; cdr3_nt: TGTGCCAGCAGTCCGACGGACTGGGGGACCCAGTACTTC
j_call: TRBJ2-3; clone_size: once; v_call: TRBV10-3; d_call: .; cdr3_length: 15; cdr3_aa: CAISGGLVSTDTQYF; cdr3_nt: TGTGCCATCAGTGGAGGACTGGTGAGCACAGATACGCAGTATTTT
j_call: TRBJ2-3; clone_size: .; v_call: TRBV5-1; d_call: TRBD2; cdr3_length: 17; cdr3_aa: CASSLGLAGGNTDTQYF; cdr3_nt: TGCGCCAGCAGCTTGGGTTTAGCGGGGGGGAACACAGATACGCAGTATTTT
j_call: TRBJ2-1; clone_size: .; v_call: TRBV6-4; d_call: .; cdr3_length: 16; cdr3_aa: CASSDSKTSSYNEQFF; cdr3_nt: TGTGCCAGCAGTGACTCGAAAACAAGCTCCTACAATGAGCAGTTCTTC